A selection of T cell receptor beta chains follows, all from one sample in a study of T cells in Graves' hyperthyroidism and ophthalmopathy. TCRdb recomputed calls from the multiplex PCR reads with MiXCR, one row per CDR3 protein. This table has roughly 180,000 distinct CDR3 sequences, less than 10% appearing once. Specimen: blood. These receptors originate from a woman aged 18-29 years with Graves' hyperthyroidism that later progressed to Graves' ophthalmopathy. Each CDR3 is given with its conserved first and last residue. The D gene is left open where the match is weak. Clone sizes are given selectively: once, few, many, or a class where the clone is expanded.

abundance,v_gene,j_gene,d_gene,CDR3aa,CDR3nt
-,TRBV6-4,TRBJ2-3,TRBD2,CASSPGSGSSDTQYF,TGTGCCAGCAGCCCGGGTAGCGGGAGTTCAGATACGCAGTATTTT
many,TRBV28,TRBJ1-6,TRBD1,CASSRDREFSNSPLHF,TGTGCCAGCAGCCGGGACAGGGAGTTTAGTAATTCACCCCTCCACTTT
few,TRBV2,TRBJ2-5,-,CASSDGRQETQYF,TGTGCCAGCAGTGATGGGCGACAAGAGACCCAGTACTTC
few,TRBV5-6,TRBJ2-1,TRBD1,CASSSPPGQGDNEQFF,TGTGCCAGCAGCTCCCCCCCGGGACAGGGAGACAATGAGCAGTTCTTC
many,TRBV30,TRBJ1-2,-,CASQGGYGYTF,TGTGCCTCTCAGGGTGGCTATGGCTACACCTTC
many,TRBV18,TRBJ1-2,TRBD1,CASSPHPFYRGTNYGYTF,TGTGCCAGCTCACCACACCCTTTCTACAGGGGAACCAACTATGGCTACACCTTC
many,TRBV7-2,TRBJ1-4,-,CASSLAGTTNEKLFF,TGTGCCAGCAGCTTAGCGGGGACCACTAATGAAAAACTGTTTTTT
many,TRBV12-3/TRBV12-4,TRBJ1-5,TRBD1,CASSVPGGQPQHF,TGTGCCAGCAGCGTCCCAGGGGGTCAGCCCCAGCATTTT
few,TRBV10-1,TRBJ1-1,-,CASSVQPDRPETEAFF,TGCGCCAGCAGTGTCCAACCCGACAGGCCCGAAACTGAAGCTTTCTTT
-,TRBV9,TRBJ2-1,TRBD2,CASSGSSGRDYNEQFF,TGTGCCAGCAGCGGATCTAGCGGGAGGGATTACAATGAGCAGTTCTTC
-,TRBV15,TRBJ2-1,-,CATSRVGQGNEQFF,TGTGCCACCAGCAGAGTGGGGCAGGGCAATGAGCAGTTCTTC
many,TRBV29-1,TRBJ2-1,-,CSASRNEQFF,TGCAGCGCTAGCCGAAATGAGCAGTTCTTC
many,TRBV28,TRBJ1-6,-,CASSLVRGYNSPLHF,TGTGCCAGCAGTTTAGTCAGGGGCTATAATTCACCCCTCCACTTT
many,TRBV2,TRBJ1-2,-,CASSRGNNYGYTF,TGTGCCAGCTCCCGAGGGAATAACTATGGCTACACCTTC
few,TRBV30,TRBJ2-5,-,CAWSVRQGRETQYF,TGTGCCTGGAGTGTACGGCAGGGTAGGGAGACCCAGTACTTC
many,TRBV28,TRBJ1-6,-,CASSLSSGSSYNSPLHF,TGTGCCAGCAGTTTATCGTCGGGGAGCTCCTATAATTCACCCCTCCACTTT
many,TRBV20-1,TRBJ1-1,-,CSASPGQNTEAFF,TGCAGTGCTAGTCCGGGACAGAACACTGAAGCTTTCTTT
many,TRBV28,TRBJ2-1,TRBD2,CASSPGGVYNEQFF,TGTGCCAGCAGCCCGGGGGGGGTGTACAATGAGCAGTTCTTC
few,TRBV3-1,TRBJ1-3,-,CASRNNRAASGNTIYF,TGTGCCAGCAGAAACAACAGGGCCGCCTCTGGAAACACCATATATTTT
many,TRBV5-1,TRBJ1-4,-,CASSLVPATNEKLFF,TGCGCCAGCAGCTTGGTACCTGCAACTAATGAAAAACTGTTTTTT
many,TRBV11-2,TRBJ1-4,-,CASSSPGEKLFF,TGTGCCAGCAGCTCGCCTGGTGAAAAACTGTTTTTT
few,TRBV30,TRBJ2-3,-,CAWSAGTQYF,TGTGCCTGGAGTGCCGGTACGCAGTATTTT
many,TRBV2,TRBJ2-7,-,CASSEALAISSYEQYF,TGTGCCAGCAGTGAAGCCCTAGCGATTAGCTCCTACGAGCAGTACTTC
few,TRBV7-9,TRBJ2-5,TRBD2,CASSSLAGVQRFWETQYF,TGTGCCAGCAGCTCTTTAGCGGGGGTGCAGAGATTTTGGGAGACCCAGTACTTC
-,TRBV5-4,TRBJ1-1,-,CASSQGVMGRNTEAFF,TGTGCCAGCAGCCAGGGTGTCATGGGTCGGAACACTGAAGCTTTCTTT
-,TRBV7-9,TRBJ1-4,TRBD1,CAGSWPGTGGYNEKLFF,TGTGCCGGCAGCTGGCCGGGGACAGGTGGATACAATGAAAAACTGTTTTTT
many,TRBV19,TRBJ1-2,-,CASSMNGANYGYTF,TGTGCCAGTAGTATGAACGGGGCGAACTATGGCTACACCTTC
many,TRBV11-2,TRBJ2-5,-,CASSLRGEREETQYF,TGTGCCAGCAGTCTTAGAGGAGAAAGGGAAGAGACCCAGTACTTC
-,TRBV30,TRBJ1-6,-,CAWSGQYNSPLHF,TGTGCCTGGAGTGGGCAGTATAATTCACCCCTCCACTTT
many,TRBV6-5,TRBJ2-7,TRBD1,CASSYGTRQGHSYEQYF,TGTGCCAGCAGTTACGGCACAAGACAGGGACACTCCTACGAGCAGTACTTC
many,TRBV13,TRBJ2-1,-,CASSRQASSYNEQFF,TGTGCCAGCAGTCGACAGGCGAGCTCCTACAATGAGCAGTTCTTC
many,TRBV12-3/TRBV12-4,TRBJ2-1,TRBD2,CASSFGLAGGPHEQFF,TGTGCCAGCAGTTTCGGACTAGCGGGGGGGCCCCATGAGCAGTTCTTC
many,TRBV5-5,TRBJ1-6,-,CASSSDTDSPLHF,TGTGCCAGCAGCTCTGACACTGATTCACCCCTCCACTTT
many,TRBV27,TRBJ1-5,TRBD1,CASSLSGQDIFNQPQHF,TGTGCCAGCAGTTTATCCGGACAGGACATTTTCAATCAGCCCCAGCATTTT
many,TRBV7-9,TRBJ1-1,-,CASSEIKSIRQEAFF,TGTGCCAGCAGCGAGATTAAATCGATCCGACAGGAAGCTTTCTTT
many,TRBV20-1,TRBJ2-1,-,CSARWRRDNEQFF,TGCAGTGCTAGATGGCGCAGGGACAATGAGCAGTTCTTC
many,TRBV7-8,TRBJ1-1,TRBD1,CASSLEGGGTGAFF,TGTGCCAGCAGCTTAGAAGGGGGCGGGACAGGAGCTTTCTTT
many,TRBV25-1,TRBJ2-2,-,CASSPPRGGNTGELFF,TGTGCCAGCAGTCCTCCGAGGGGGGGGAACACCGGGGAGCTGTTTTTT
many,TRBV2,TRBJ2-1,TRBD1,CASSRDRGGNNEQFF,TGTGCCAGCAGCCGGGACAGGGGGGGGAACAATGAGCAGTTCTTC
-,TRBV5-6,TRBJ2-2,-,CASSKGGPVTGELFF,TGTGCCAGCAGCAAGGGGGGCCCCGTCACCGGGGAGCTGTTTTTT
many,TRBV3-1,TRBJ1-5,-,CASSPGGGHQPQHF,TGTGCCAGCAGCCCCGGAGGGGGACATCAGCCCCAGCATTTT